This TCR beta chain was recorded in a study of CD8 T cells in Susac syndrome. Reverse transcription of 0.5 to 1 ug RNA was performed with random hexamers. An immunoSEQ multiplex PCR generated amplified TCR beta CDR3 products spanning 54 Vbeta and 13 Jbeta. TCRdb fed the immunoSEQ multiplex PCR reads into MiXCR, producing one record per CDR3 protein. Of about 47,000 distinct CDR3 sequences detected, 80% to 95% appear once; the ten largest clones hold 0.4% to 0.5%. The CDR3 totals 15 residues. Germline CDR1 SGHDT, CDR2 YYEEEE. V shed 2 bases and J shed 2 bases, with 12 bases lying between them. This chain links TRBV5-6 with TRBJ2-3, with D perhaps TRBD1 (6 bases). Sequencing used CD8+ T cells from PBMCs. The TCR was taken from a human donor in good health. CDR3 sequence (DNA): TGTGCCAGCAGCTTAATCAGGGGCTTCACAGATACGCAGTATTTT. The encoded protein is CASSLIRGFTDTQYF. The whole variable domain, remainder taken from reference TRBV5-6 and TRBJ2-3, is DAGVTQSPTHLIKTRGQQVTLRCSPKSGHDTVSWYQQALGQGPQFIFQYYEEEERQRGNFPDRFSGHQFPNYSSELNVNALLLGDSALYLCASSLIRGFTDTQYFGPGTRLTVL.